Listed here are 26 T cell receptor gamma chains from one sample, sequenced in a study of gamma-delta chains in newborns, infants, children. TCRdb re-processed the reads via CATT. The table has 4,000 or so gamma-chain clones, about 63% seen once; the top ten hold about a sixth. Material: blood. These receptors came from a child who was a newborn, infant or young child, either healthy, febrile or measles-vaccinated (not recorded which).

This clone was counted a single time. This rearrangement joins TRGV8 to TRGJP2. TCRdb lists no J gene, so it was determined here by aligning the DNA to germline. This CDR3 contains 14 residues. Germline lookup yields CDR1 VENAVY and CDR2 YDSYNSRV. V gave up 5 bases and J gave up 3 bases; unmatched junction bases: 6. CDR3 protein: CATWVPGSDWIKTF. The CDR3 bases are TGTGCCACCTGGGTTCCAGGTAGTGATTGGATCAAGACGTTT.

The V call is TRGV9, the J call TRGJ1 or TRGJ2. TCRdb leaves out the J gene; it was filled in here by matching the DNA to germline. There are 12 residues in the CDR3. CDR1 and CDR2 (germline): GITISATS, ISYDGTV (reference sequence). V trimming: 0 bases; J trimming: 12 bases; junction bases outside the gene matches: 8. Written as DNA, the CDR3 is TGTGCCTTGTGGGAGGTGCCGAGTGCGAAACTCTTT. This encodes CALWEVPSAKLF.

Here the CDR3 DNA reads TGTGCCACCTGGGACAGGCCGAGTTGGATCAAGACGTTT. Protein: CATWDRPSWIKTF. The rearrangement links TRGV5 to TRGJP2. TCRdb lists no J gene, so it was determined here by aligning the DNA to germline. The CDR3 is 13 amino acids. The ends lost 0 bases at V and 10 bases at J; junction bases unmatched: 5. Germline V lookup: CDR1 VINAFY, CDR2 YDVSNSKD.

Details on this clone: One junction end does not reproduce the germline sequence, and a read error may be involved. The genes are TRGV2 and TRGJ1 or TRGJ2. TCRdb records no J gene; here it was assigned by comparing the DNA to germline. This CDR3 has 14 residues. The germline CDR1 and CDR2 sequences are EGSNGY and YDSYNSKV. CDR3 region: CATWGGPFCYKKLF. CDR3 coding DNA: TGTGCCACCTGGGGCGGGCCCTTTTGTTATAAGAAACTCTTT.

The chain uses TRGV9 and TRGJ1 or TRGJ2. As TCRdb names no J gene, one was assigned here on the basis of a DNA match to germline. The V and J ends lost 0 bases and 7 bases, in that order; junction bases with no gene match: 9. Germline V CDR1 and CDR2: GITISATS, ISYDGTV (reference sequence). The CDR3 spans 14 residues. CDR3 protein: CALWEVLMGYKKLF. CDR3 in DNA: TGTGCCTTGTGGGAGGTGCTAATGGGCTATAAGAAACTCTTT.

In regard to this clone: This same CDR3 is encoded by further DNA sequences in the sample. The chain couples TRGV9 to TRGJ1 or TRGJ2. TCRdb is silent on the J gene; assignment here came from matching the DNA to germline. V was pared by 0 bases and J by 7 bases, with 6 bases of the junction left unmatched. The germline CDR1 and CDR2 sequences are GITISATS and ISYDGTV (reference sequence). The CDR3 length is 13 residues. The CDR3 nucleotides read TGTGCCTTGTGGGAGGTGCAAGGATATAAGAAACTCTTT. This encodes CALWEVQGYKKLF.

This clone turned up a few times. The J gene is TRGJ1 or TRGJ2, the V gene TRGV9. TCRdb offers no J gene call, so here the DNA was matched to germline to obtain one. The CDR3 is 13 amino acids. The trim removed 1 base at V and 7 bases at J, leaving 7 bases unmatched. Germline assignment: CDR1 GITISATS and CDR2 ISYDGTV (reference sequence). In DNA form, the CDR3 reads TGTGCCTTGTGGGAGGTACGGATATATAAGAAACTCTTT. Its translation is CALWEVRIYKKLF.

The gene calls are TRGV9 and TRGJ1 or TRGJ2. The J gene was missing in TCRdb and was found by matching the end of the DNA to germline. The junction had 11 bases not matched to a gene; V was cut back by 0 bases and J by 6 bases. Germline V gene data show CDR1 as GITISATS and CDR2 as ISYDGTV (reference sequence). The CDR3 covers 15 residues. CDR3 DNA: TGTGCCTTGTGGGAGGTGCATAGGTGGGTTTATAAGAAACTCTTT. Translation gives CALWEVHRWVYKKLF.

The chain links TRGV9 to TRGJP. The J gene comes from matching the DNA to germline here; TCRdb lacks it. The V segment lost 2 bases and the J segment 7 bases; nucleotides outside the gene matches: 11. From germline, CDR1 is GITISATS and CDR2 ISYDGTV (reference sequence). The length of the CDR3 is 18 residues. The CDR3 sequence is CALWEAPRGELGKKIKVF. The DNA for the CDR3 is TGTGCCTTGTGGGAGGCGCCACGGGGGGAGTTGGGCAAAAAAATCAAGGTATTT.

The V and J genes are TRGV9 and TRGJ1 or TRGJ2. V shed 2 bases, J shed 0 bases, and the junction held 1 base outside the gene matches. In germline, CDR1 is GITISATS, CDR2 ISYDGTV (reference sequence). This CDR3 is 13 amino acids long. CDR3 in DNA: TGTGCCTTGTGGGAGGGGAATTATTATAAGAAACTCTTT. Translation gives CALWEGNYYKKLF.

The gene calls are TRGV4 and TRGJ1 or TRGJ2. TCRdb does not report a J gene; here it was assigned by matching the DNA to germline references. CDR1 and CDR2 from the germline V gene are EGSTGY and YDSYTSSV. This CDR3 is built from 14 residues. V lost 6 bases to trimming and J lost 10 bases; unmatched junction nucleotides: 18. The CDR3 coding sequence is TGTGCCACCTGGTCAATCGACGGCGGTATAAAGAAACTCTTT. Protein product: CATWSIDGGIKKLF.

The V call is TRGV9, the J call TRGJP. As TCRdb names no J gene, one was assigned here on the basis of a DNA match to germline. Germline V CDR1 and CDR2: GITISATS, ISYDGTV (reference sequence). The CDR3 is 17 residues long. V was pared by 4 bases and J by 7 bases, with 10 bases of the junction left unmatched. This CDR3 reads CALWEALSELGKKIKVF. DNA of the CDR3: TGTGCCTTGTGGGAAGCCCTCAGTGAGTTGGGCAAAAAAATCAAGGTATTT.

The DNA of the CDR3 is TGTGCCCTGAGGCGGCCCTCGAATTATTATAAGAAACTCTTT. Its translation is CALRRPSNYYKKLF. J is TRGJ1 or TRGJ2 and V is TRGV9. The J gene comes from matching the DNA to germline here; TCRdb lacks it. V shed 12 bases and J 0 bases; nucleotides not matched to a gene: 14. Looked up from germline, CDR1 is GITISATS and CDR2 is ISYDGTV (reference sequence). This CDR3 spans 14 amino acids.

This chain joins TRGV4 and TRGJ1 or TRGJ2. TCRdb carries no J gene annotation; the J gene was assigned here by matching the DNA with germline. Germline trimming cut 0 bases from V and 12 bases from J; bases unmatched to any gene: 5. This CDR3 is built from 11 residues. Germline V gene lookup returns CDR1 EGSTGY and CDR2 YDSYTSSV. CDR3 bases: TGTGCCACCTGGGATGGGCGCTGGAAACTCTTT. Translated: CATWDGRWKLF.

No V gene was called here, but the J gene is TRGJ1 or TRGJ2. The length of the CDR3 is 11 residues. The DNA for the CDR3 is TGTGCCACCTGGGACGGGCGCGGGAAACTCTTT. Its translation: CATWDGRGKLF.

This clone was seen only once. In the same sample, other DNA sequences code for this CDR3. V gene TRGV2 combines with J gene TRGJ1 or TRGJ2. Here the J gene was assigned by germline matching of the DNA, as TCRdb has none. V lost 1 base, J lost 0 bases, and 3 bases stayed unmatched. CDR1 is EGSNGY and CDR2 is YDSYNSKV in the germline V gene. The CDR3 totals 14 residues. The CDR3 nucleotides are TGTGCCACCTGGGACGGTCCGAATTATTATAAGAAACTCTTT. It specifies CATWDGPNYYKKLF.

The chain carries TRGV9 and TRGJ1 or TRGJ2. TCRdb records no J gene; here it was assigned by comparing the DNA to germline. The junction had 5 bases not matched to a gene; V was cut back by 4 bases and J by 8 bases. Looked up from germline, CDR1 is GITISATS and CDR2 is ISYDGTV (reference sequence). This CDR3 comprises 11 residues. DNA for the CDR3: TGTGCCTTGTGGGAAGGTCATAAGAAACTCTTT. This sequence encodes CALWEGHKKLF.

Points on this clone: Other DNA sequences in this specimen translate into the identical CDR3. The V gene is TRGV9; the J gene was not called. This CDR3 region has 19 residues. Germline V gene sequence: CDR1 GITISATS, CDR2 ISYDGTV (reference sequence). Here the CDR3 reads CALWEVPETQELGKKIKVF. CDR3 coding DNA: TGTGCCTTGTGGGAGGTACCAGAGACACAAGAGTTGGGCAAAAAAATCAAAGTATTT.

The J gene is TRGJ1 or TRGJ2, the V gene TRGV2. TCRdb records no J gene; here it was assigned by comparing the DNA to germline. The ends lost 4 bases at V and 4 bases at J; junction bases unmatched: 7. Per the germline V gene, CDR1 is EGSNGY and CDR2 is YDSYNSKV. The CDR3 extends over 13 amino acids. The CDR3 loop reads CATWDRRYYKKLF. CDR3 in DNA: TGTGCCACCTGGGATCGGCGCTATTATAAGAAACTCTTT.

This CDR3 is CATWDTLSKKLF. The DNA for the CDR3 is TGTGCCACCTGGGACACCTTAAGTAAGAAACTCTTT. The chain is built from TRGV5 and TRGJ1 or TRGJ2. The J gene, not given by TCRdb, was assigned here from a germline match of the nucleotide sequence. J was trimmed by 9 bases and V by 2 bases; bases with no gene match: 7. CDR1 is VINAFY, CDR2 YDVSNSKD, per germline. The CDR3 runs 12 residues.

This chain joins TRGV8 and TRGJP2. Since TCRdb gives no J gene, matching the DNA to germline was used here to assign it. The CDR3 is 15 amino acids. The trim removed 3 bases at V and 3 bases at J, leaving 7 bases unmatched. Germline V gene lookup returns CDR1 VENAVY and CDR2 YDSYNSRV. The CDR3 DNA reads TGTGCCACCTGGGATCCATTAGGTAGTGATTGGATCAAGACGTTT. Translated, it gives CATWDPLGSDWIKTF.

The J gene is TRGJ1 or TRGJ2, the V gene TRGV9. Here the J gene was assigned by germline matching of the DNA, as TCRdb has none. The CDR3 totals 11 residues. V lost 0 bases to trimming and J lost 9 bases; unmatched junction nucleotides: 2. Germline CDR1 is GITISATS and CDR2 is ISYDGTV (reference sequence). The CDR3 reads CALWEVCKKLF. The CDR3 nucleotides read TGTGCCTTGTGGGAGGTGTGTAAGAAACTCTTT.

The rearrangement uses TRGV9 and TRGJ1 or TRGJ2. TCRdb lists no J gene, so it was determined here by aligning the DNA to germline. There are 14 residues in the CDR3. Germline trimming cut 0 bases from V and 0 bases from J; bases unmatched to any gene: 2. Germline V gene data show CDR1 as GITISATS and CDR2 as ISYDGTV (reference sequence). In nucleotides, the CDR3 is TGTGCCTTGTGGGAGGTGACGAATTATTATAAGAAACTCTTT. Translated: CALWEVTNYYKKLF.

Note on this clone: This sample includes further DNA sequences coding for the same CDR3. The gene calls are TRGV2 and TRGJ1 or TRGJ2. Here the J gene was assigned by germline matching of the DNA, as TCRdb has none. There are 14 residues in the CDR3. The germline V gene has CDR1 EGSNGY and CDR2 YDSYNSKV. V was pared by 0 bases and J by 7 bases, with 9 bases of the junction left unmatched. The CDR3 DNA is TGTGCCACCTGGGACGGGCCGGCGGGATATAAGAAACTCTTT. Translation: CATWDGPAGYKKLF.

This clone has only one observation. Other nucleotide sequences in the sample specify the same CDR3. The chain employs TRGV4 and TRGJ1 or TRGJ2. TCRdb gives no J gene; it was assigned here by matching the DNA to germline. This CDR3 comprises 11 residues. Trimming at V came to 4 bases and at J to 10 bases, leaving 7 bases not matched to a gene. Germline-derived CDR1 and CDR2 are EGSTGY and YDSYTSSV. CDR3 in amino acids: CATWDGPKKLF. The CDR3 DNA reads TGTGCCACCTGGGACGGTCCAAAGAAACTCTTT.

For the CDR3, the DNA is TGTGCCACCTGGGACGGGCGTAAACGGGATAAGAAACTCTTT. Amino acids: CATWDGRKRDKKLF. The gene calls are TRGV2 and TRGJ1 or TRGJ2. The J gene comes from matching the DNA to germline here; TCRdb lacks it. CDR3 length: 14 amino acids. V was pared by 0 bases and J by 8 bases, with 10 bases of the junction left unmatched. Germline V gives CDR1 EGSNGY, CDR2 YDSYNSKV.